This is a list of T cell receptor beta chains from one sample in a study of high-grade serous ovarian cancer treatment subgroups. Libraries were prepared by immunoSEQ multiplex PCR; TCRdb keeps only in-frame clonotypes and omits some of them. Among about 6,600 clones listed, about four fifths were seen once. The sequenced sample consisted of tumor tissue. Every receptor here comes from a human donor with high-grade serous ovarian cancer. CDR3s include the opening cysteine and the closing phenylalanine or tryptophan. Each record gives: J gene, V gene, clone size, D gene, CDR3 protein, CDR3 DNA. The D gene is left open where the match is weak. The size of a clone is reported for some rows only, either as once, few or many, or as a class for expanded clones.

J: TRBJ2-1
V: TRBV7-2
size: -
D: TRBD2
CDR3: CASRHPLAALDNEQFF
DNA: TGTGCCAGCAGACACCCCCTAGCGGCCCTCGACAATGAGCAGTTCTTC

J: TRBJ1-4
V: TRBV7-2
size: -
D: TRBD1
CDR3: CASSLHPTIDRGEKLFF
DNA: TGTGCCAGCAGCTTACACCCCACCATCGACAGGGGCGAAAAACTGTTTTTT

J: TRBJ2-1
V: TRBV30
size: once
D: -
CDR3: CAWSVFGSLSSYNEQFF
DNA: TGTGCCTGGAGTGTATTTGGCTCACTCAGCTCCTACAATGAGCAGTTCTTC

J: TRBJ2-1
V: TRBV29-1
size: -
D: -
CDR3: CSTASYGGNEQFF
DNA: TGCAGCACCGCATCATATGGGGGGAATGAGCAGTTCTTC

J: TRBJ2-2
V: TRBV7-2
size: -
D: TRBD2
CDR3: CASSHYRLAGVSGELFF
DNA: TGTGCCAGCAGCCATTACCGACTAGCGGGAGTGAGCGGGGAGCTGTTTTTT

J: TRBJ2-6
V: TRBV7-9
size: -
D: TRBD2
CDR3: CASSFTGTRPSGANVLTF
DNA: TGTGCCAGCAGCTTTACCGGGACTAGACCATCTGGGGCCAACGTCCTGACTTTC

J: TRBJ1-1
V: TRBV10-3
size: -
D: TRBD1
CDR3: CAINTGGLNTEAFF
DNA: TGTGCCATCAACACAGGGGGCCTGAACACTGAAGCTTTCTTT

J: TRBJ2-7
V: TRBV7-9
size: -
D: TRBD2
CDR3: CASSGPGLAGELPYEQYF
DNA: TGTGCCAGCAGCGGCCCGGGACTAGCGGGAGAATTACCCTACGAGCAGTACTTC

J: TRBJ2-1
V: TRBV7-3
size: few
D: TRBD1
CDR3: CASSLEDRAGNEQFF
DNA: TGTGCCAGCAGCCTCGAGGACAGGGCGGGGAATGAGCAGTTCTTC

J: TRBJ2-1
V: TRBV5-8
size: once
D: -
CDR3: CASSQWGYSYNEQFF
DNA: TGTGCCAGCAGCCAATGGGGGTACTCCTACAATGAGCAGTTCTTC

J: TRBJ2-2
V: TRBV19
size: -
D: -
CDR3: CASSRRADTGELFF
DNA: TGTGCCAGTAGTAGAAGGGCAGACACCGGGGAGCTGTTTTTT

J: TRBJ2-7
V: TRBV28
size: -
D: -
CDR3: CASSPPGTTAYEQYF
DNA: TGTGCCAGCAGCCCCCCCGGGACGACCGCCTACGAGCAGTACTTC

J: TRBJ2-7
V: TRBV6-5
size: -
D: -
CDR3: CASSYRGGWSLYEQYF
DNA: TGTGCCAGCAGTTACCGGGGAGGCTGGTCCCTCTACGAGCAGTACTTC

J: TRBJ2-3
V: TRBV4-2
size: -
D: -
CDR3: CASSQDSTDTQYF
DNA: TGTGCCAGCAGCCAAGACTCGACAGATACGCAGTATTTT

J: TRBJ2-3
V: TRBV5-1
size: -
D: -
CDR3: CASSLEPITDTQYF
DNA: TGCGCCAGCAGCTTGGAACCCATCACAGATACGCAGTATTTT

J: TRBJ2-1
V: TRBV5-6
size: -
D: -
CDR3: CASSLREGRGNEQFF
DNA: TGTGCCAGCAGCTTGCGGGAGGGCAGGGGGAATGAGCAGTTCTTC

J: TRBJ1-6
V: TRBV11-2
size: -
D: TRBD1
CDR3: CASSVGQGGNSPLHF
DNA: TGTGCCAGCAGCGTCGGACAGGGAGGTAATTCACCCCTCCACTTT

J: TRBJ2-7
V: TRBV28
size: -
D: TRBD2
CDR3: CASSFYSGSVDEQYF
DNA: TGTGCCAGCAGTTTTTATAGCGGGAGTGTTGACGAGCAGTACTTC

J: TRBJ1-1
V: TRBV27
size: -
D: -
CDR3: CASSLLGVPEAFF
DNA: TGTGCCAGCAGTTTACTAGGGGTGCCTGAAGCTTTCTTT

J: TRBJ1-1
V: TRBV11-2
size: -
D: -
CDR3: CASSLDRVLNTEAFF
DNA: TGTGCCAGCAGCTTAGATCGGGTCCTGAACACTGAAGCTTTCTTT

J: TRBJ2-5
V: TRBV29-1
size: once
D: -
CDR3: CSSSPGGTQYF
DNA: TGCAGCTCTTCGCCCGGGGGGACCCAGTACTTC

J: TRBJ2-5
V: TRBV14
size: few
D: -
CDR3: CASSQGVRTQETQYF
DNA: TGTGCCAGCAGCCAAGGAGTAAGGACACAAGAGACCCAGTACTTC

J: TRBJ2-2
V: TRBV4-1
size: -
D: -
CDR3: CASSSSGSGELFF
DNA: TGCGCCAGCAGCTCGTCAGGGTCCGGGGAGCTGTTTTTT

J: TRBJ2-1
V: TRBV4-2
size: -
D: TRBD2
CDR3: CASSQGTSGRLNEQFF
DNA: TGTGCCAGCAGCCAAGGGACTAGCGGGAGATTGAATGAGCAGTTCTTC

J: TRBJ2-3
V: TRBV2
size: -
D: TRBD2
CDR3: CASSVSALLAASTDTQYF
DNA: TGTGCCAGCAGTGTAAGCGCGTTACTAGCGGCTAGCACAGATACGCAGTATTTT

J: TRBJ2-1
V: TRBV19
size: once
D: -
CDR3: CASSPGAPGDNEQFF
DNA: TGTGCCAGTAGTCCGGGGGCGCCGGGTGACAATGAGCAGTTCTTC

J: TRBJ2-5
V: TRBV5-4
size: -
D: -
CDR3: CASSSPGRKPSEETQYF
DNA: TGTGCCAGCAGCTCACCGGGACGGAAGCCTTCGGAAGAGACCCAGTACTTC

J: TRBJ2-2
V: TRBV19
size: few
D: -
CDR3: CASSIGPAALFREASNTGELFF
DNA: TGTGCCAGTAGTATAGGGCCAGCGGCGCTCTTCCGAGAAGCCTCGAACACCGGGGAGCTGTTTTTT

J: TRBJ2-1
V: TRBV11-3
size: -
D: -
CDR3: CASSLVGRNYNEQFF
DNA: TGTGCCAGCAGCTTAGTGGGGCGGAACTACAATGAGCAGTTCTTC

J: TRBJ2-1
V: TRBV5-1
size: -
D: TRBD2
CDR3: CASSLRLAEYNEQFF
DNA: TGCGCCAGCAGCTTGCGACTAGCGGAGTACAATGAGCAGTTCTTC

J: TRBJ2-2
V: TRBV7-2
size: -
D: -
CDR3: CASSFSGTALAGELFF
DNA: TGTGCCAGCAGCTTTAGTGGGACGGCCCTGGCCGGGGAGCTGTTTTTT

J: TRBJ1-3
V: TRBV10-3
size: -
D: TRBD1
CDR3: CAISESGQRRNTIYF
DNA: TGTGCCATCAGTGAGTCGGGACAGCGGCGGAACACCATATATTTT

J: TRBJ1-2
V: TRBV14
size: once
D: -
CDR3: CASSFNTYGYTF
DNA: TGTGCCAGCAGCTTTAATACCTATGGCTACACCTTC

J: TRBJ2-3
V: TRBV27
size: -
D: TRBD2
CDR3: CASSGPGLTDTQYF
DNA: TGTGCCAGCAGTGGTCCGGGACTAACAGATACGCAGTATTTT

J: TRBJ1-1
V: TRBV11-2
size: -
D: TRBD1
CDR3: CASSLGKVRGDEAFF
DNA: TGTGCCAGCAGCTTAGGGAAGGTCAGGGGGGATGAAGCTTTCTTT

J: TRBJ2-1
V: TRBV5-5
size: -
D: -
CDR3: CASSLVVRTYNEQFF
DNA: TGTGCCAGCAGCTTGGTGGTGAGGACCTACAATGAGCAGTTCTTC

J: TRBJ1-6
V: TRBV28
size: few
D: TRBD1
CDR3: CASSFYRGSPLHF
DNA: TGTGCCAGCAGTTTCTACAGGGGTTCACCCCTCCACTTT

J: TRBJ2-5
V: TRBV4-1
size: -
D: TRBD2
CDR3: CASSFASGREAQYF
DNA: TGCGCCAGCAGCTTTGCTAGCGGCCGGGAGGCCCAGTACTTC

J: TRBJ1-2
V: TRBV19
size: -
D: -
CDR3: CASSQGLNYGYTF
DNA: TGTGCCAGTAGTCAAGGGTTGAACTATGGCTACACCTTC

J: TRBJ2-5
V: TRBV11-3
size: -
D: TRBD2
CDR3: CASSVGLPQETQYF
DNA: TGTGCCAGCAGCGTGGGACTACCCCAAGAGACCCAGTACTTC

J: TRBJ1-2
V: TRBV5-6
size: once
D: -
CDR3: CASSLGRAMGGYTF
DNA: TGTGCCAGCAGCTTGGGCAGGGCGATGGGGGGCTACACCTTC

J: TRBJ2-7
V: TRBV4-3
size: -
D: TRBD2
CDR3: CASSPAGGYEQYF
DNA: TGCGCCAGCAGCCCAGCGGGGGGCTACGAGCAGTACTTC

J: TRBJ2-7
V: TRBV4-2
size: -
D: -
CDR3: CASSRSSGDEQYF
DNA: TGTGCCAGCAGCCGTTCCTCCGGGGACGAGCAGTACTTC

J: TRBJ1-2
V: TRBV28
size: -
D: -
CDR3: CASSPVLFGHGYTF
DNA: TGTGCCAGCAGTCCGGTCCTGTTTGGGCATGGCTACACCTTC

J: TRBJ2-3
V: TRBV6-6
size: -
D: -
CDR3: CASSYLAPNTDTQYF
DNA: TGTGCCAGCAGTTACCTAGCGCCCAACACAGATACGCAGTATTTT

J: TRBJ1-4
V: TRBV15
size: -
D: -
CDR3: CATSRDRDGNEKLFF
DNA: TGTGCCACCAGCAGAGATCGGGACGGTAATGAAAAACTGTTTTTT

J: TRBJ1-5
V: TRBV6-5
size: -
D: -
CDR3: CASRIRVYSNQPQHF
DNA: TGTGCCAGCAGGATCAGGGTGTATAGCAATCAGCCCCAGCATTTT

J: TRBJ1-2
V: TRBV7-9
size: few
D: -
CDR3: CASSPNRVWGYTF
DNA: TGTGCCAGCAGCCCAAACAGGGTATGGGGCTACACCTTC

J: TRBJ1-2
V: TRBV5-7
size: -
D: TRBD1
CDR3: CASRTDRGSNYGYTF
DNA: TGTGCCAGCAGAACCGACAGGGGGTCTAACTATGGCTACACCTTC

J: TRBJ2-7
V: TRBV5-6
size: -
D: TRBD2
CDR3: CASSPRTSGRSYEQYF
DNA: TGTGCCAGCAGCCCTAGGACTAGCGGCCGTTCCTACGAGCAGTACTTC

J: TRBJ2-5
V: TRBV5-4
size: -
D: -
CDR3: CASSLGGSQETQYF
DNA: TGTGCCAGCAGCTTGGGGGGGTCCCAAGAGACCCAGTACTTC

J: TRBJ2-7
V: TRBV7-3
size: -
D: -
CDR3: CASSLGTPPYEQYF
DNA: TGTGCCAGCAGTCTTGGGACGCCTCCCTACGAGCAGTACTTC

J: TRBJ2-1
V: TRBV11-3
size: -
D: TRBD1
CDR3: CASSRDSSYNEQFF
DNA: TGTGCCAGCAGCCGGGACAGCTCCTACAATGAGCAGTTCTTC

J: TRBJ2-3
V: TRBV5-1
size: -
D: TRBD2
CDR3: CASSWPLSAGSTDTQYF
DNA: TGCGCCAGCAGCTGGCCATTATCAGCGGGGAGCACAGATACGCAGTATTTT

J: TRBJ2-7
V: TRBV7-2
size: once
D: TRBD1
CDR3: CASSLYGTAYEQYF
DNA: TGTGCCAGCAGCTTATACGGGACAGCCTACGAGCAGTACTTC

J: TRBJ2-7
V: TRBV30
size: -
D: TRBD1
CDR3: CAWSAHRGRVSYEQYF
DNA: TGTGCCTGGAGCGCTCACAGGGGGCGCGTCTCCTACGAGCAGTACTTC

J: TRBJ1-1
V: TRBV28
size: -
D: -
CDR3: CASSLRRTGNTEAFF
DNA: TGTGCCAGCAGTTTACGGAGAACAGGGAACACTGAAGCTTTCTTT